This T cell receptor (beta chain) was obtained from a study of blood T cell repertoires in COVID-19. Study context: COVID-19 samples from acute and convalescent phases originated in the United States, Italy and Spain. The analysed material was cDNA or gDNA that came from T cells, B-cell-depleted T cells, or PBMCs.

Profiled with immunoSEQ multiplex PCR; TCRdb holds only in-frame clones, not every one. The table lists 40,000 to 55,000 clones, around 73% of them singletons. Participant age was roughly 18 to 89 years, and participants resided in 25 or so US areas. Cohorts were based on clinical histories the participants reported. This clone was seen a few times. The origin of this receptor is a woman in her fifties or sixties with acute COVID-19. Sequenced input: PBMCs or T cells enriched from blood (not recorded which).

CDR3 region: CASSTADRNTEAFF. The CDR3 DNA sequence: TGTGCCAGCAGCACCGCGGACAGAAACACTGAAGCTTTCTTT. The rearrangement joins TRBV9 to TRBJ1-1; tentatively, D is TRBD1 (6 bases). The CDR3 length is 14 residues. Germline V gene lookup returns CDR1 SGDLS and CDR2 YYNGEE. V dropped 4 bases and J dropped 2 bases, with 12 bases sitting between them. Complete variable domain (other parts from reference TRBV9 and TRBJ1-1): DSGVTQTPKHLITATGQRVTLRCSPRSGDLSVYWYQQSLDQGLQFLIQYYNGEERAKGNILERFSAQQFPDLHSELNLSSLELGDSALYFCASSTADRNTEAFFGQGTRLTVV.